This TCR beta chain was captured by sequencing in a study of blood T cell repertoires in COVID-19. Study context: Collection of acute and convalescent COVID-19 samples took place in the United States, Italy and Spain. T cells, B-cell-depleted T cells, or PBMCs provided the cDNA or gDNA that served as material.

In the original workflow: Cell counts per sample came from amplifying reference gene primers. The protocol was immunoSEQ multiplex PCR, while the TCRdb copy is restricted to in-frame clones and leaves out a portion. That table supplies the V and J calls and clone size; D and trimming were determined from the DNA. The sample holds some 350,000 clones, around 90% seen once. Those enrolled in Seattle joined during active infection and were followed longitudinally afterward. V lost 1 base, J lost 0 bases, and 16 bases lay in between. CDR1 and CDR2 (germline): WSHSY, SAAADI. The CDR3 has 18 residues. Sequenced sample: peripheral blood. The chain carries TRBV10-2 and TRBJ1-3; TRBD1 might be the D (5 bases). The sequence derives from a woman aged 25 to 39 with COVID-19, enrolled during active disease. The CDR3 is CASSEFAGFQSSGNTIYF. The CDR3 DNA is TGCGCCAGCAGTGAGTTCGCAGGGTTTCAGAGCTCTGGAAACACCATATATTTT.